These T cell receptor beta chains were read from a single sample in a study of cytomegalovirus exposure and HLA in healthy donors. Sequenced by immunoSEQ multiplex PCR; TCRdb stores in-frame clones only, minus some. The sample lists more than 50,000 clones, 65% to 90% occurring once. The specimen was PBMCs. The receptors derive from a female donor in good health and CMV-seronegative. CDR3s include the opening cysteine and the closing phenylalanine or tryptophan. D genes are given only for firm matches. Only some rows state a clone size, as once, few, many or a class for expanded clones.

V gene,clone size,J gene,D gene,CDR3 protein,CDR3 DNA
TRBV6-5,NA,TRBJ2-5,TRBD2,CASRKAGVETQYF,TGTGCCAGCAGGAAAGCGGGGGTGGAGACCCAGTACTTC
TRBV12-5,few,TRBJ2-7,NA,CASGFDSSYEQYF,TGTGCTAGTGGCTTCGACAGCTCCTACGAGCAGTACTTC
TRBV7-2,once,TRBJ2-7,NA,CASSMSVRYEQYF,TGTGCCAGCAGCATGTCAGTGCGGTACGAGCAGTACTTC
TRBV21-1,NA,TRBJ2-2,NA,CASSKKVGLAGANTGELFF,TGTGCCAGCAGCAAAAAAGTGGGGCTAGCGGGGGCGAACACCGGGGAGCTGTTTTTT
TRBV7-2,NA,TRBJ2-2,NA,CASSPRVGLNTGELFF,TGTGCCAGCAGCCCACGGGTAGGCCTGAACACCGGGGAGCTGTTTTTT
TRBV14,NA,TRBJ1-1,NA,CASSQGVGSEAFF,TGTGCCAGCAGCCAAGGGGTGGGCAGCGAAGCTTTCTTT
TRBV27,NA,TRBJ1-3,NA,CASSYSGQTLGNTIYF,TGTGCCAGCAGTTACTCGGGACAAACTTTGGGAAACACCATATATTTT
TRBV9,few,TRBJ1-3,NA,CASSVTAGQDTIYF,TGTGCCAGCAGCGTAACGGCAGGGCAGGACACCATATATTTT
TRBV23-1,NA,TRBJ2-6,TRBD1,CASSHRGQGSCNSGANVLTF,TGCGCCAGCAGTCATCGGGGACAGGGGAGTTGCAATTCTGGGGCCAACGTCCTGACTTTC
TRBV27,NA,TRBJ2-3,NA,CASSLSGRGFGTDTQYF,TGTGCCAGCAGTTTATCGGGGCGGGGTTTCGGCACAGATACGCAGTATTTT
TRBV5-4,few,TRBJ2-3,NA,CASSLYRGASTDTQYF,TGTGCCAGCAGCTTGTACCGGGGGGCGAGCACAGATACGCAGTATTTT
TRBV2,once,TRBJ2-6,NA,CASSPNGLPSSGANVLTF,TGTGCCAGCAGTCCAAATGGACTCCCGAGCTCTGGGGCCAACGTCCTGACTTTC
TRBV6-1,few,TRBJ2-7,TRBD1,CASRRLRQGSYEQYF,TGTGCCAGCAGGCGTCTCAGACAGGGGTCCTACGAGCAGTACTTC
TRBV7-7,NA,TRBJ2-3,NA,CASSLDVGDTQYF,TGTGCTAGCAGCTTAGATGTCGGGGATACGCAGTATTTT
TRBV4-3,few,TRBJ2-3,TRBD2,CASSQDLAGGPDTQYF,TGCGCCAGCAGCCAAGATCTAGCGGGAGGGCCAGATACGCAGTATTTT
TRBV7-9,NA,TRBJ2-1,TRBD2,CASSLGLAVDEQFF,TGTGCCAGCAGCTTGGGACTAGCGGTCGATGAGCAGTTCTTC
TRBV11-2,NA,TRBJ2-5,NA,CASSLAGVETQYF,TGTGCCAGCAGCTTAGCGGGGGTAGAGACCCAGTACTTC
TRBV5-1,NA,TRBJ2-1,NA,CASGRYGTYTYNEQFF,TGCGCCAGCGGACGATACGGGACATACACCTACAATGAGCAGTTCTTC
TRBV5-8,NA,TRBJ1-5,NA,CASSLGSSNQPQHF,TGTGCCAGCAGCTTGGGTAGCTCCAATCAGCCCCAGCATTTT
TRBV9,NA,TRBJ1-2,TRBD1,CASSPGDRGRYGYTF,TGTGCCAGCAGCCCCGGGGACAGGGGCCGCTATGGCTACACCTTC
TRBV10-3,NA,TRBJ1-2,NA,CAISGGVGRANYGYTF,TGTGCCATCAGTGGGGGAGTAGGCCGAGCTAACTATGGCTACACCTTC
TRBV25-1,NA,TRBJ1-1,NA,CASSAQGNTEAFF,TGTGCCAGCAGTGCACAGGGCAACACTGAAGCTTTCTTT
TRBV9,NA,TRBJ2-1,TRBD2,CASSPLASGISYNEQFF,TGTGCCAGCAGCCCGCTAGCAAGCGGGATCTCCTACAATGAGCAGTTCTTC
TRBV5-6,NA,TRBJ1-1,NA,CASSLGLEATEAFF,TGTGCCAGCAGCTTGGGGTTGGAGGCCACTGAAGCTTTCTTT
TRBV5-4,once,TRBJ2-2,TRBD2,CASSFGLAGGFTTGELFF,TGTGCCAGCAGCTTTGGACTAGCGGGGGGGTTTACCACCGGGGAGCTGTTTTTT
TRBV2,NA,TRBJ1-1,NA,CASLHLQGMNTEAFF,TGTGCCAGCTTACACCTACAGGGAATGAACACTGAAGCTTTCTTT
TRBV4-2,NA,TRBJ2-5,TRBD2,CASSQGGPASGRGKTQYF,TGTGCCAGCAGCCAGGGGGGTCCAGCTAGCGGGAGAGGGAAGACCCAGTACTTC
TRBV18,NA,TRBJ2-3,NA,CASSPVGRRDTQYF,TGTGCCAGCTCACCAGTGGGCCGACGCGATACGCAGTATTTT
TRBV6-6,NA,TRBJ2-7,TRBD1,CASRTSGQRAYEQYF,TGTGCCAGCAGAACGTCGGGACAGCGAGCCTACGAGCAGTACTTC
TRBV30,NA,TRBJ1-3,NA,CAWHDPLESWSSGNTIYF,TGTGCCTGGCACGACCCTCTCGAATCTTGGAGCTCTGGAAACACCATATATTTT
TRBV7-2,once,TRBJ2-2,TRBD2,CASSPSSGGRTGELFF,TGTGCCAGCAGCCCATCTAGCGGGGGGCGAACCGGGGAGCTGTTTTTT
TRBV11-2,NA,TRBJ2-1,TRBD2,CASSFTSGSSYNEQFF,TGTGCCAGCAGCTTTACTAGCGGGAGCTCCTACAATGAGCAGTTCTTC
TRBV28,NA,TRBJ1-5,NA,CASSQFPQPQHF,TGTGCCAGCAGTCAATTCCCTCAGCCCCAGCATTTT
TRBV6-6,NA,TRBJ1-4,NA,CASSLPRGEKLFF,TGTGCCAGCAGTTTGCCAAGGGGTGAAAAACTGTTTTTT
TRBV19,NA,TRBJ2-5,NA,CASRQMDRYLETQYF,TGTGCCAGTAGGCAGATGGACAGATACTTAGAGACCCAGTACTTC
TRBV4-1,NA,TRBJ1-4,TRBD1,CASSQAGTGFNEKLFF,TGCGCCAGCAGCCAAGCCGGGACAGGGTTTAATGAAAAACTGTTTTTT
TRBV19,NA,TRBJ1-6,NA,CASTTPGMNSPLHF,TGTGCCAGTACCACCCCGGGGATGAATTCACCCCTCCACTTT
TRBV7-3,NA,TRBJ2-4,NA,CASSSGEGRAKNIQYF,TGTGCCAGCAGCTCGGGGGAAGGGAGAGCCAAAAACATTCAGTACTTC
TRBV29-1,NA,TRBJ2-1,TRBD2,CSVEDWVAGNHNEQFF,TGCAGCGTTGAAGATTGGGTAGCGGGAAACCACAATGAGCAGTTCTTC
TRBV19,NA,TRBJ2-7,TRBD1,CASSSFGTGAYEQYF,TGTGCCAGTAGTTCTTTCGGGACAGGCGCCTACGAGCAGTACTTC
TRBV19,NA,TRBJ2-7,TRBD1,CASLWGTGSYEQYF,TGTGCCAGTCTATGGGGGACAGGGAGCTACGAGCAGTACTTC
TRBV6-5,NA,TRBJ2-5,NA,CASSDLRGRRETQYF,TGTGCCAGCAGCGATCTCAGGGGGAGGAGGGAGACCCAGTACTTC
TRBV19,NA,TRBJ2-6,NA,CASSEQIGGANGLTF,TGTGCCAGTAGTGAACAAATCGGTGGGGCCAACGGCCTGACTTTC
TRBV5-4,NA,TRBJ2-7,TRBD1,CASSPRDRAHEQYF,TGTGCCAGCAGCCCCCGGGACAGGGCTCACGAGCAGTACTTC
TRBV11-2,NA,TRBJ2-4,NA,CASSLDRTSENIQYF,TGTGCCAGCAGCTTAGATCGGACAAGCGAAAACATTCAGTACTTC
TRBV9,NA,TRBJ2-2,NA,CASSVRAGVGTGELFF,TGTGCCAGCAGCGTACGAGCAGGGGTGGGCACCGGGGAGCTGTTTTTT
TRBV6-6,NA,TRBJ2-5,NA,CATTLRVGRGETQYF,TGTGCCACAACTTTACGCGTAGGAAGGGGAGAGACCCAGTACTTC
TRBV28,NA,TRBJ2-7,NA,CASRGDSYEQYF,TGTGCCAGCAGAGGGGACTCCTACGAGCAGTACTTC
TRBV7-2,NA,TRBJ2-1,TRBD2,CASSGRERSKYNEQFF,TGTGCCAGCAGCGGGAGGGAACGCTCGAAATACAATGAGCAGTTCTTC
TRBV28,NA,TRBJ2-2,NA,CASSFPGITGELFF,TGTGCCAGCAGTTTCCCAGGGATCACCGGGGAGCTGTTTTTT
TRBV19,NA,TRBJ2-1,TRBD1,CASSIRQGVHEQFF,TGTGCCAGTAGTATTAGGCAGGGGGTACATGAGCAGTTCTTC
TRBV27,few,TRBJ2-5,NA,CASSFKGFTETQYF,TGTGCCAGCAGTTTCAAGGGGTTTACGGAGACCCAGTACTTC
TRBV7-8,NA,TRBJ1-1,NA,CASSLVSGVLTEAFF,TGTGCCAGCAGCTTAGTATCAGGGGTTTTAACTGAAGCTTTCTTT
TRBV7-9,NA,TRBJ1-1,NA,CASNSWRGDGLNTEAFF,TGTGCCAGCAACTCTTGGCGGGGGGACGGCTTGAACACTGAAGCTTTCTTT